These T cell receptor beta chains were read from a single sample in a study of shared clonotypes between healthy human individuals. Clones were sequenced by immunoSEQ multiplex PCR, and TCRdb holds only the in-frame ones, with some missing. The sample gives some 2 million clones, 95% of which show up once; 0.1% to 0.15% is in the top ten. Sample: naive CD4+ T cells sorted from blood. The receptors stem from a man aged 18 to 30 in good health. The CDR3 runs from the conserved cysteine through the conserved F or W. Fields, in order: J gene, V gene, CDR3 protein.

j_call: TRBJ1-6
v_call: TRBV5-4
cdr3_aa: CASSLAQDGNSPLHF

j_call: TRBJ2-7
v_call: TRBV28
cdr3_aa: CASLTGYEQYF

j_call: TRBJ2-5
v_call: TRBV7-2
cdr3_aa: CASSGRTSGETQYF

j_call: TRBJ2-7
v_call: TRBV7-2
cdr3_aa: CASSLQAGAYEQYF

j_call: TRBJ1-1
v_call: TRBV28
cdr3_aa: CASSLLTGGWTEAFF

j_call: TRBJ1-6
v_call: TRBV6-1
cdr3_aa: CASSDRTGTGNSPLHF

j_call: TRBJ1-6
v_call: TRBV27
cdr3_aa: CASSFFWGSPLHF

j_call: TRBJ2-2
v_call: TRBV27
cdr3_aa: CASSLGTGGTGELFF

j_call: TRBJ1-1
v_call: TRBV2
cdr3_aa: CASSGDEKNTEAFF

j_call: TRBJ1-4
v_call: TRBV10-1
cdr3_aa: CASSGSQGGREKLFF

j_call: TRBJ2-7
v_call: TRBV11-2
cdr3_aa: CASTFTGQGFYEQYF

j_call: TRBJ2-1
v_call: TRBV5-4
cdr3_aa: CASSWGQGEYNEQFF

j_call: TRBJ2-1
v_call: TRBV4-3
cdr3_aa: CASRVIGGNEQFF

j_call: TRBJ1-3
v_call: TRBV5-1
cdr3_aa: CASSSTGSSGNTIYF

j_call: TRBJ1-2
v_call: TRBV27
cdr3_aa: CATSSLGTGKYYGYTF

j_call: TRBJ2-7
v_call: TRBV2
cdr3_aa: CASYREASYEQYF

j_call: TRBJ2-5
v_call: TRBV7-2
cdr3_aa: CASSQDYSSETQYF

j_call: TRBJ2-2
v_call: TRBV2
cdr3_aa: CASSERHNTGELFF

j_call: TRBJ2-7
v_call: TRBV20-1
cdr3_aa: CSALGVYEQYF

j_call: TRBJ2-5
v_call: TRBV28
cdr3_aa: CASSFVLGGAQSKETQYF

j_call: TRBJ2-1
v_call: TRBV5-1
cdr3_aa: CASSLGGSYNEQFF

j_call: TRBJ2-7
v_call: TRBV7-6
cdr3_aa: CASSLAGEGSYEQYF

j_call: TRBJ2-6
v_call: TRBV19
cdr3_aa: CASNYGQGPGYGANVLTF

j_call: TRBJ1-2
v_call: TRBV5-6
cdr3_aa: CASSTGQGYGYTF

j_call: TRBJ1-6
v_call: TRBV5-6
cdr3_aa: CASSLGQGHDNSPLHF

j_call: TRBJ2-7
v_call: TRBV10-3
cdr3_aa: CAISNVGLAGGRYEQYF

j_call: TRBJ2-5
v_call: TRBV11-2
cdr3_aa: CASSLVPEKTQYF